This T cell receptor (beta chain) appears in the sequencing data of a study of shared clonotypes between healthy human individuals. Study-level background: CD4 naive and CD4 memory each took three plates per donor, while CD8 naive took two and CD8 memory one.

CDR3 length: 14 amino acids. V gave up 0 bases and J gave up 3 bases, with 6 bases separating them. Germline CDR1 and CDR2: SGHRS and YFSETQ. Sequencing used immunoSEQ multiplex PCR; TCRdb keeps in-frame clones, though not all of them. The sample has roughly 1,100,000 clones, more than 65% seen once. For this clone: Its antigen is unknown.

Study conclusions and caveats: A reduction in generation probabilities was seen for non-shared clonotypes relative to those shared by all four donors.

Input material: memory CD4+ T cells sorted from blood. The subset was: CD45RA-negative fraction. The clonotype originates from a man aged 18-30 years in good health. V is TRBV5-1 and J is TRBJ2-2; unclear D gene. Here the CDR3 DNA reads TGCGCCAGCAGCTTGGACGTTTACACCGGGGAGCTGTTTTTT. It codes for CASSLDVYTGELFF.